This entry concerns a single TCR beta chain. One entry per CDR3 protein, called by TCRdb with MiXCR from the 5' RACE reads. The table lists approximately 64,000 distinct CDR3 sequences, around 19% of them singletons. The sample comes from a study of early T cells in non-severe SARS-CoV-2 infection. Germline trimming cut 4 bases from V and 3 bases from J; bases unmatched to any gene: 6. The germline V gene encodes CDR1 SGHRS and CDR2 YFSETQ. The CDR3 consists of 15 residues. This clonotype was obtained from an adult who was a healthcare worker with PCR-confirmed SARS-CoV-2 infection or an uninfected control (not recorded which). The chain combines TRBV5-1 with TRBJ2-3, with 9 positions matching TRBD1. The sequenced sample was whole blood, obtained at baseline. CDR3 in amino acids: CASSAQGARTDTQYF. The CDR3, as DNA: TGCGCCAGCAGCGCACAGGGGGCGCGGACAGATACGCAGTATTTT. Drawing the rest from reference TRBV5-1 and TRBJ2-3, the complete variable domain is KAGVTQTPRYLIKTRGQQVTLSCSPISGHRSVSWYQQTPGQGLQFLFEYFSETQRNKGNFPGRFSGRQFSNSRSEMNVSTLELGDSALYLCASSAQGARTDTQYFGPGTRLTVL.